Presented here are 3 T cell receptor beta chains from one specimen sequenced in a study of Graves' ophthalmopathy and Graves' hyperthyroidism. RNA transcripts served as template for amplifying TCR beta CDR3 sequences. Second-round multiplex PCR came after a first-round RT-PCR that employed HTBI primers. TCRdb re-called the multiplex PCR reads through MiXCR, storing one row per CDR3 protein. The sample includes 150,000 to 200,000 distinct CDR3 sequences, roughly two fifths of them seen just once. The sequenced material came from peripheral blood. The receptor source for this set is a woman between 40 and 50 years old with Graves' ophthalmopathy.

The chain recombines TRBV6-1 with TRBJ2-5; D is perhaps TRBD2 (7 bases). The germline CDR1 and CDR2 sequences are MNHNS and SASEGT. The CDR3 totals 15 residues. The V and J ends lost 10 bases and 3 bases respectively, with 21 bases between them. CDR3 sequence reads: CATWKGGRQKETQYF. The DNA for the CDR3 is TGTGCCACCTGGAAGGGGGGGAGGCAAAAAGAGACCCAGTACTTC.

The CDR3: CAAALAGDQETQYF. DNA for the CDR3: TGTGCCGCCGCCTTAGCGGGAGACCAAGAGACCCAGTACTTC. The V and J genes are TRBV15 and TRBJ2-5, with 9 bases lining up with TRBD2. Germline V lookup: CDR1 LNHNV, CDR2 YYDKDF (reference sequence). The ends lost 11 bases at V and 0 bases at J; junction bases unmatched: 7. The length of the CDR3 is 14 residues.

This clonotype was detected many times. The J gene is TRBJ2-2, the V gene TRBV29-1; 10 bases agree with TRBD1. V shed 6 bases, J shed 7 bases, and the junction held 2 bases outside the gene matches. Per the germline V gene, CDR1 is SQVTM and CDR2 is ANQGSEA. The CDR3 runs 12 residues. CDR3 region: CSVTGGIGELFF. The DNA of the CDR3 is TGCAGCGTGACAGGGGGCATCGGGGAGCTGTTTTTT.